This T cell receptor beta chain was sequenced during a study of beta chain features in type 1 diabetes. Looking at the study overall: The study examined 107,917,701 sorted cells across all samples.

This clone was observed a few times. Markers CD45RO/CCR7/CD25/CD127/CD95/CD27 served to sort CD4+ naive, central memory, regulatory and stem cell-like memory cells. The investigators reverse transcribed all of the isolated RNA, so they sequenced expressed TCRB transcripts. Measured with immunoSEQ multiplex PCR; TCRdb has only the in-frame clones, and not every one. Of roughly 300,000 clones in the sample, 7% to 9% were seen once. The CDR3 sequence is 16 residues long. The V end was cut by 1 base, the J end by 1 base, with 12 bases between. The germline V gene has CDR1 LGHNA and CDR2 YSLEER. V and J are TRBV4-3 and TRBJ2-3; the D gene could be TRBD1 or TRBD2 (6 bases each). The sequencing sample was made of central memory CD4+ T cells from blood. This TCR came from a woman younger than 30 in good health. CDR3 sequence: CASSQAIGGGTDTQYF. CDR3 DNA sequence: TGCGCCAGCAGCCAAGCCATCGGGGGCGGCACAGATACGCAGTATTTT.